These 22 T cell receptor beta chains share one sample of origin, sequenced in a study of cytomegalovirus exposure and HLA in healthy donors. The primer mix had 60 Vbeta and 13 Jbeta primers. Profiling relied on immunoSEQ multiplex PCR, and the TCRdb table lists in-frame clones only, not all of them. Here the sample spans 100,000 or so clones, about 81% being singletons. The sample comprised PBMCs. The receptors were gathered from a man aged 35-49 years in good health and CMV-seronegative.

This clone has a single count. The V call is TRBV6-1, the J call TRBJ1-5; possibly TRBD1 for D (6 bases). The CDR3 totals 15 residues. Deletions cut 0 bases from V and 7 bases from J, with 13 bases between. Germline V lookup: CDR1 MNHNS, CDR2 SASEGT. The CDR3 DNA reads TGTGCCAGCAGTGAAGCCGGGACATATGAGCAGCCCCAGCATTTT. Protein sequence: CASSEAGTYEQPQHF.

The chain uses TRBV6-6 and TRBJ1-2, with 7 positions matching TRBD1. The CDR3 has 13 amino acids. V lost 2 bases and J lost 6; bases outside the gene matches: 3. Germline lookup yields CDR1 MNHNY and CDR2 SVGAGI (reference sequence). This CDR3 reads CASSYGTAHGYTF. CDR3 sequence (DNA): TGTGCCAGCAGTTACGGGACAGCACATGGCTACACCTTC.

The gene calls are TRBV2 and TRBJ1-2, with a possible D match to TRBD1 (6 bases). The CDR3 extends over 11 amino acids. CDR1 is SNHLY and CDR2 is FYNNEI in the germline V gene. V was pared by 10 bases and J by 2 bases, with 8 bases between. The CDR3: CAIGQNYGYTF. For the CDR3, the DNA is TGTGCCATCGGACAGAACTATGGCTACACCTTC.

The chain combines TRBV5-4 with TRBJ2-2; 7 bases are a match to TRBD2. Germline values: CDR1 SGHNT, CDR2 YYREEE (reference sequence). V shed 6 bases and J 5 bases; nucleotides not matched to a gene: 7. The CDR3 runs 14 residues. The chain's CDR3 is CASTQAGVTGELFF. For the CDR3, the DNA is TGTGCCAGCACCCAGGCGGGGGTTACCGGGGAGCTGTTTTTT. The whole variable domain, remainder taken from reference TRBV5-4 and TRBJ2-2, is ETGVTQSPTHLIKTRGQQVTLRCSSQSGHNTVSWYQQALGQGPQFIFQYYREEENGRGNFPPRFSGLQFPNYSSELNVNALELDDSALYLCASTQAGVTGELFFGEGSRLTVL.

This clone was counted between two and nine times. The CDR3 spells CASSLPDIKTSGYGYTF. The DNA for the CDR3 is TGTGCCAGCAGCCTACCCGACATAAAAACCAGCGGCTATGGCTACACCTTC. V gene TRBV7-8 combines with J gene TRBJ1-2; D is unresolved. Germline-derived CDR1 and CDR2 are SGHVS and FQNEAQ. The V end lost 5 bases, the J end lost 4 bases, and 23 bases lay between the germline ends. There are 17 residues in the CDR3.

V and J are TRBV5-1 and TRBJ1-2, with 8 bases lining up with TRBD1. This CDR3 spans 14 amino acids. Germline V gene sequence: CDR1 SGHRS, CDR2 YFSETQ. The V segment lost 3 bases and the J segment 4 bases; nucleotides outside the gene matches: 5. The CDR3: CASSSGTGSYGYTF. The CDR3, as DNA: TGCGCCAGCAGCTCCGGGACAGGATCCTATGGCTACACCTTC.

The CDR3 sequence is CASSQTRIAKNIQYF. The CDR3 bases are TGCGCCAGCAGCCAAACCAGGATAGCCAAAAACATTCAGTACTTC. This chain uses TRBV4-3 with TRBJ2-4, with D unresolved. Germline V gene lookup returns CDR1 LGHNA and CDR2 YSLEER. The length of the CDR3 is 15 residues. V shed 2 bases and J shed 0 bases, with 8 bases lying between them.

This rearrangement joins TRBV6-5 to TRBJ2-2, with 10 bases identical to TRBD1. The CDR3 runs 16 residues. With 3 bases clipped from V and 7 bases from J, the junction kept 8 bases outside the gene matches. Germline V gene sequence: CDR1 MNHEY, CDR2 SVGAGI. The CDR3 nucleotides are TGTGCCAGCAGTTATTCGGGACAGGGGAAGAACGGGGAGCTGTTTTTT. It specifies CASSYSGQGKNGELFF.

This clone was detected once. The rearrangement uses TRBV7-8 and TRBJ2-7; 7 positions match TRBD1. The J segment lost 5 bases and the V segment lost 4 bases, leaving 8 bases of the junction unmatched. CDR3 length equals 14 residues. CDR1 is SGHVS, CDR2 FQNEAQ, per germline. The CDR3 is CASSYRRGRDEQYF. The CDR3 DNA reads TGTGCCAGCAGCTATCGAAGGGGGCGCGACGAGCAGTACTTC. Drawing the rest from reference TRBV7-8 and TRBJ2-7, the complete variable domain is GAGVSQSPRYKVAKRGQDVALRCDPISGHVSLFWYQQALGQGPEFLTYFQNEAQLDKSGLPSDRFFAERPEGSVSTLKIQRTQQEDSAVYLCASSYRRGRDEQYFGPGTRLTVT.

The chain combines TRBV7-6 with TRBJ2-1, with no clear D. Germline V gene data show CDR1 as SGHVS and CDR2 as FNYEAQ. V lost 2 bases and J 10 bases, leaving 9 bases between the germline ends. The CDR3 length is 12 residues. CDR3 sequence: CASSLMRGEQFF. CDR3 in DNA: TGTGCCAGCAGCTTAATGAGAGGAGAGCAGTTCTTC. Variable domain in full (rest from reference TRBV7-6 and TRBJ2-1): GAGVSQSPRYKVTKRGQDVALRCDPISGHVSLYWYRQALGQGPEFLTYFNYEAQQDKSGLPNDRFSAERPEGSISTLTIQRTEQRDSAMYRCASSLMRGEQFFGPGTRLTVL.

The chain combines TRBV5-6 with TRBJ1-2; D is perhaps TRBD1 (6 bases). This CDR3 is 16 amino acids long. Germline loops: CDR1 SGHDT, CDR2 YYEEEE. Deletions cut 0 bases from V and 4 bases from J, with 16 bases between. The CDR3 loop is CASSLEGQSIGYGYTF. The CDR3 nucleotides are TGTGCCAGCAGCTTGGAGGGACAAAGTATCGGCTATGGCTACACCTTC.

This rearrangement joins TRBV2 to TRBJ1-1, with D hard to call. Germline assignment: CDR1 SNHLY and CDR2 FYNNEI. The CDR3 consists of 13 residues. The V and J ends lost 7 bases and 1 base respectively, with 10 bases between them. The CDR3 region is CASTGVSNTEAFF. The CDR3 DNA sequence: TGTGCCAGCACCGGGGTCTCGAACACTGAAGCTTTCTTT.

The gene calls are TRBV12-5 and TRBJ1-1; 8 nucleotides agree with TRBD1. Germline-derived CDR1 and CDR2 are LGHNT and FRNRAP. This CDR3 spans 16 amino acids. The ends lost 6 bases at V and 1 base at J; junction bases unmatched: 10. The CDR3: CASGPPGTGQNTEAFF. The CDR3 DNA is TGTGCTAGTGGGCCCCCGGGGACAGGCCAGAACACTGAAGCTTTCTTT. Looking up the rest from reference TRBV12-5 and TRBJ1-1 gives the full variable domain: DARVTQTPRHKVTEMGQEVTMRCQPILGHNTVFWYRQTMMQGLELLAYFRNRAPLDDSGMPKDRFSAEMPDATLATLKIQPSEPRDSAVYFCASGPPGTGQNTEAFFGQGTRLTVV.

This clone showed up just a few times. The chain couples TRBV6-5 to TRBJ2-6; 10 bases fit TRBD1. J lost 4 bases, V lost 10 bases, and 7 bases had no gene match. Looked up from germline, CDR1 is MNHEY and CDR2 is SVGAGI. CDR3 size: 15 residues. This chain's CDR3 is CAIIGTGVGANVLTF. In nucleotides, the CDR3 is TGTGCCATCATCGGGACAGGGGTCGGGGCCAACGTCCTGACTTTC.

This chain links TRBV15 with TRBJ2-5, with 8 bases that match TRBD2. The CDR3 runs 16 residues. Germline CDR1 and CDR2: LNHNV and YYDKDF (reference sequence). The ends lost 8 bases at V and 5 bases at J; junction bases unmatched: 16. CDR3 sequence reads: CATRANNGGAGETQYF. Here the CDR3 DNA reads TGTGCCACCCGTGCAAACAACGGGGGGGCGGGGGAGACCCAGTACTTC.

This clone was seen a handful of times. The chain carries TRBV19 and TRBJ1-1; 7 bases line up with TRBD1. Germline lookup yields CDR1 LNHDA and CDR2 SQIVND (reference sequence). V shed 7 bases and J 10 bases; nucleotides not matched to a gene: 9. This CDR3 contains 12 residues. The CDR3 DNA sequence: TGTGCCAGTATTGCCTGGACAGGCGGAGCTTTCTTT. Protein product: CASIAWTGGAFF.

The CDR3 sequence: CASRTGQGGWNEKLFF. CDR3 DNA sequence: TGCGCCAGCAGGACGGGACAGGGAGGTTGGAATGAAAAACTGTTTTTT. V usage is TRBV4-1 and J usage is TRBJ1-4, with TRBD1 matching 9 bases. Germline CDR1 is MGHRA and CDR2 is YSYEKL. This CDR3 spans 16 amino acids. After removal of 6 bases from V and 5 bases from J, the junction contained 10 bases not matched to a gene.

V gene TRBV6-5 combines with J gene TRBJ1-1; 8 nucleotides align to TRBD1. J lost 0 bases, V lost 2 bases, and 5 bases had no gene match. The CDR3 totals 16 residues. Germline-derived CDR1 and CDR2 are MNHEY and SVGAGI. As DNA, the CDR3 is TGTGCCAGCAGTTACGTGTCAGGGGGCCTGAACACTGAAGCTTTCTTT. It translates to CASSYVSGGLNTEAFF.

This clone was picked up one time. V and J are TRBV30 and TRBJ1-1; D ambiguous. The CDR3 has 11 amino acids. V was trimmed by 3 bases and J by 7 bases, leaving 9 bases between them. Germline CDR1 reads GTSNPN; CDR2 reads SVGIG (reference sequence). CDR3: CAWRAPFEAFF. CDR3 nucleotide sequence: TGTGCCTGGAGAGCCCCGTTTGAAGCTTTCTTT.

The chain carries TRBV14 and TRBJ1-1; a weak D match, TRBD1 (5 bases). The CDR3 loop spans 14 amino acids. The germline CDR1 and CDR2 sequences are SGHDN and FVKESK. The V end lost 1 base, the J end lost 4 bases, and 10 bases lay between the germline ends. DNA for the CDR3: TGTGCCAGCAGCCAAGCTCGGGGGAGCACTGAAGCTTTCTTT. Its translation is CASSQARGSTEAFF.

The CDR3 DNA follows: TGCGCCAGACCCGTCAGGGTCGACTATGGCTACACCTTC. Amino acid sequence: CARPVRVDYGYTF. V gene TRBV5-1 combines with J gene TRBJ1-2; tentative D call: TRBD1 (5 bases). Germline CDR1 is SGHRS and CDR2 is YFSETQ. CDR3 length: 13 residues. Trimming took 8 bases from V and 3 from J, leaving 14 bases between them.

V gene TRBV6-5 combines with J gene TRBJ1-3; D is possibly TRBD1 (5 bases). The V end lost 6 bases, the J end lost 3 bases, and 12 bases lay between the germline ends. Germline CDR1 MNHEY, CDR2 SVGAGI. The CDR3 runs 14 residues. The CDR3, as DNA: TGTGCCAGCAGCGAAAACAGGAATGGAAACACCATATATTTT. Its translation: CASSENRNGNTIYF.